These 22 T cell receptor beta chains share one sample of origin, sequenced in a study of tumor-infiltrating lymphocytes in localized non-small cell lung cancer. The table came from immunoSEQ multiplex PCR; TCRdb's copy has only in-frame clones and leaves some out. The data contain under 25,000 clones, roughly 64% of them seen just once; the ten biggest clones take up about 5.8%. Sequencing input: lung tumor tissue. The receptors shown here come from a human donor with non-small cell lung cancer.

V gene TRBV2 combines with J gene TRBJ2-2, with TRBD1 as a possible D gene (6 bases). The CDR3 consists of 16 residues. Germline CDR1 SNHLY, CDR2 FYNNEI. Trimming shortened V by 2 bases and J by 5 bases, and 15 bases separated the two germline ends. The DNA of the CDR3 is TGTGCCAGCAGTGAAAGTGGGGGCGAGGGTACCGGGGAGCTGTTTTTT. This sequence encodes CASSESGGEGTGELFF.

The chain recombines TRBV5-1 with TRBJ2-2; no clear D. The V end was cut by 5 bases, the J end by 7 bases, with 18 bases between. Germline CDR1 is SGHRS and CDR2 is YFSETQ. The CDR3 spans 15 residues. The CDR3 bases are TGCGCCAGCAGACGTCCAGAAGGCGCAGGCGGGGAGCTGTTTTTT. Encoded protein: CASRRPEGAGGELFF.

The rearrangement joins TRBV6-5 to TRBJ1-1; D unresolved. The germline gives CDR1 MNHEY, CDR2 SVGAGI. V was pared by 4 bases and J by 4 bases, with 10 bases between. The CDR3 runs 13 residues. CDR3 nucleotides: TGTGCCAGCAGTTTGGAGGGAACCACTGAAGCTTTCTTT. It is translated as CASSLEGTTEAFF.

The chain carries TRBV9 and TRBJ2-7, with 11 bases that match TRBD2. V lost 3 bases and J lost 6; bases outside the gene matches: 2. Germline values: CDR1 SGDLS, CDR2 YYNGEE. The CDR3 has 13 residues. The CDR3, as DNA: TGTGCCAGCAGCGCCGGACTAGCGGGCGAGCAGTACTTC. Protein sequence: CASSAGLAGEQYF.

This clone was picked up a small number of times. This rearrangement joins TRBV19 to TRBJ2-6; D might be TRBD1 (5 bases). The V end lost 6 bases, the J end lost 2 bases, and 17 bases lay between the germline ends. Germline V gene lookup returns CDR1 LNHDA and CDR2 SQIVND (reference sequence). There are 17 residues in the CDR3. In nucleotides, the CDR3 is TGTGCCAGTAGCCCGGTGATGGGCAGGGCTGGGGCCAACGTCCTGACTTTC. Translated, it gives CASSPVMGRAGANVLTF.

The J gene is TRBJ1-1, the V gene TRBV19; a weak D match, TRBD1 (5 bases). The CDR3 has 14 residues. Germline V gene data show CDR1 as LNHDA and CDR2 as SQIVND (reference sequence). The ends were cut back, 3 bases at V and 5 bases at J, with 13 bases in the middle. This chain's CDR3 is CASSMRGWDTEAFF. For the CDR3, the DNA is TGTGCCAGTAGTATGCGGGGCTGGGATACTGAAGCTTTCTTT.

The chain carries TRBV28 and TRBJ1-5; D perhaps matches TRBD1 (6 bases). The V end lost 2 bases, the J end lost 6 bases, and 11 bases lay between the germline ends. Germline assignment: CDR1 MDHEN and CDR2 SYDVKM. This CDR3 has 14 amino acids. CDR3 nucleotides: TGTGCCAGCAGTTTACGGCAGGGGTTTCAGCCCCAGCATTTT. Protein product: CASSLRQGFQPQHF.

In nucleotides, the CDR3 is TGCGCCAGCGGATTGGGACTATTTAGCACAGATACGCAGTATTTT. As protein: CASGLGLFSTDTQYF. The rearrangement links TRBV5-1 to TRBJ2-3; 7 bases are shared with TRBD2. The V gene end was trimmed by 7 bases and the J gene end by 0 bases; junction bases not matched to a gene: 8. CDR3 length: 15 residues. Germline V gene lookup returns CDR1 SGHRS and CDR2 YFSETQ.

Only a few counts were recorded for this clone. This chain connects TRBV5-1 to TRBJ1-4; the match to TRBD1 covers 7 bases. The CDR3 has 15 residues. Trimming took 5 bases from V and 8 from J; bases not matched to a gene: 12. Germline-derived CDR1 and CDR2 are SGHRS and YFSETQ. In DNA, the CDR3 is TGCGCCAGCAGTGCAGGGGACAGTCTTGGGGAAAAACTGTTTTTT. Its protein product is CASSAGDSLGEKLFF.

The rearrangement uses TRBV19 and TRBJ1-2; D remains ambiguous. The CDR3 spans 13 residues. Germline V CDR1 and CDR2: LNHDA, SQIVND (reference sequence). Deletions cut 10 bases from V and 4 bases from J, with 16 bases between. CDR3 nucleotide sequence: TGTGCCACTGAAGATGGGCGCTCCTATGGCTACACCTTC. It is translated as CATEDGRSYGYTF.

This rearrangement joins TRBV9 to TRBJ2-1, with D unclear. The CDR3 extends over 13 amino acids. Germline V gene data show CDR1 as SGDLS and CDR2 as YYNGEE. Trimming cost V 0 bases and J 10 bases, with 11 bases left between them. The CDR3 DNA follows: TGTGCCAGCAGCGTAGAGGACCGCTCAGAGCAGTTCTTC. Translation gives CASSVEDRSEQFF. Based on the CDR3 plus reference TRBV9 and TRBJ2-1, the full variable domain is DSGVTQTPKHLITATGQRVTLRCSPRSGDLSVYWYQQSLDQGLQFLIQYYNGEERAKGNILERFSAQQFPDLHSELNLSSLELGDSALYFCASSVEDRSEQFFGPGTRLTVL.

This clone has just one count. The chain couples TRBV29-1 to TRBJ2-3; D possibly corresponds to TRBD1 (6 bases). This CDR3 is 13 amino acids long. CDR1 and CDR2 (germline): SQVTM, ANQGSEA. The V end lost 7 bases, the J end lost 2 bases, and 13 bases lay between the germline ends. The CDR3, as DNA: TGCAGCGGCTTAAACAGGGACACAGATACGCAGTATTTT. Its protein is CSGLNRDTDTQYF.

V gene TRBV11-2 combines with J gene TRBJ1-1; tentatively, D is TRBD1 (6 bases). Germline V gene lookup returns CDR1 SGHAT and CDR2 FQNNGV. This CDR3 has 14 amino acids. V was clipped by 5 bases and J by 4 bases, with 14 bases between them. This CDR3 is CASSNTGLATEAFF. CDR3 in DNA: TGTGCCAGCAGCAACACAGGGTTAGCCACTGAAGCTTTCTTT.

The chain uses TRBV19 and TRBJ1-6; D may be TRBD1 (5 bases). The CDR3 has 15 amino acids. The germline gives CDR1 LNHDA, CDR2 SQIVND (reference sequence). Trimming removed 0 bases from V and 10 bases from J, with 13 bases in between. CDR3 protein: CASSIERQGYSPLHF. As DNA, the CDR3 is TGTGCCAGTAGTATAGAGCGGCAGGGCTACTCACCCCTCCACTTT.

The chain is built from TRBV19 and TRBJ1-4, with D perhaps matching TRBD1 (6 bases). In germline, CDR1 is LNHDA, CDR2 SQIVND (reference sequence). The CDR3 runs to 20 residues. Trimming removed 5 bases at V and 2 bases at J, with 27 bases between. CDR3 sequence reads: CASSHDGAGALGGTNEKLFF. CDR3 bases: TGTGCCAGTAGTCACGACGGGGCAGGGGCGCTCGGCGGGACTAATGAAAAACTGTTTTTT.

This clone has only a few counts. The chain couples TRBV5-1 to TRBJ1-1, with D perhaps TRBD1 (6 bases). The CDR3 has 15 residues. Trimming cost V 5 bases and J 2 bases, with 16 bases left between them. Germline V lookup: CDR1 SGHRS, CDR2 YFSETQ. CDR3 nucleotides: TGCGCCAGCAGGGAAGGACAGTTAACCAACACTGAAGCTTTCTTT. The encoded protein is CASREGQLTNTEAFF. Looking up the rest from reference TRBV5-1 and TRBJ1-1 gives the full variable domain: KAGVTQTPRYLIKTRGQQVTLSCSPISGHRSVSWYQQTPGQGLQFLFEYFSETQRNKGNFPGRFSGRQFSNSRSEMNVSTLELGDSALYLCASREGQLTNTEAFFGQGTRLTVV.

This clone showed up just once. V and J are TRBV30 and TRBJ1-3, with unresolved D. This CDR3 comprises 16 residues. Germline V lookup: CDR1 GTSNPN, CDR2 SVGIG (reference sequence). V lost 3 bases and J 2 bases, leaving 17 bases between the germline ends. CDR3 bases: TGTGCCTGGAGCCTTCTAGCTCCGGGTCCTGGAAACACCATATATTTT. Protein product: CAWSLLAPGPGNTIYF.

The chain has TRBV5-1 and TRBJ2-1; 8 nucleotides agree with TRBD2. The CDR3 spans 17 residues. Trimming cost V 6 bases and J 0 bases; bases outside gene matches: 11. Germline V gene sequence: CDR1 SGHRS, CDR2 YFSETQ. CDR3 protein: CASNGREGGSSYNEQFF. The CDR3 DNA reads TGCGCCAGCAACGGGAGGGAGGGAGGGAGCTCCTACAATGAGCAGTTCTTC.

This clone was counted a single time. This chain joins TRBV4-1 and TRBJ2-7; tentatively, D is TRBD1 or TRBD2 (5 bases each). Germline loops: CDR1 MGHRA, CDR2 YSYEKL. Trimming removed 2 bases from V and 4 bases from J, with 21 bases in between. The CDR3 consists of 17 residues. In DNA, the CDR3 is TGCGCCAGCAGCCAATATTATGGGGACCCCGGACTTTACGAGCAGTACTTC. It translates to CASSQYYGDPGLYEQYF.

This clone has just a few counts. The J gene is TRBJ2-5, the V gene TRBV27; 14 bases are a match to TRBD2. V trimming: 2 bases; J trimming: 4 bases; junction bases outside the gene matches: 3. The CDR3 totals 16 residues. In germline, CDR1 is MNHEY, CDR2 SMNVEV (reference sequence). The CDR3, as DNA: TGTGCCAGCAGTTTAACGACTAGCGGGAGGGGAGAGACCCAGTACTTC. It is translated as CASSLTTSGRGETQYF.

The chain has TRBV10-1 and TRBJ1-3; weak D call: TRBD1 (5 bases). The CDR3 has 18 amino acids. Trimming pared 10 bases from V and 0 bases from J, leaving 25 bases between. CDR1 and CDR2 (germline): WNHNN, SYGVQD (reference sequence). CDR3 in amino acids: CATPSYGANSRSGNTIYF. The CDR3, as DNA: TGCGCCACCCCCTCTTATGGGGCCAATTCCCGCTCTGGAAACACCATATATTTT.

This sequence joins TRBV29-1 and TRBJ2-7; 7 bases are shared with TRBD2. V lost 4 bases to trimming and J lost 2 bases; unmatched junction nucleotides: 5. The CDR3 consists of 13 residues. Germline CDR1 and CDR2: SQVTM and ANQGSEA. CDR3 residues: CSVALREPYEQYF. DNA of the CDR3: TGCAGCGTTGCTTTGCGGGAGCCCTACGAGCAGTACTTC.